What follows are 32 T cell receptor beta chains derived from one specimen sequenced in a study of CD8 T cells in ankylosing spondylitis. TCRdb used MiXCR to reprocess the 5' RACE reads, holding one entry per CDR3 protein. The sample records about 250,000 distinct CDR3 sequences, approximately 7.6% being singletons. The sequencing sample was made of blood, either unsorted or a sorted T cell fraction (not recorded which). These receptors originate from a female donor with ankylosing spondylitis or in good health (not recorded which).

This clonotype was recorded at least ten times. V usage is TRBV24-1 and J usage is TRBJ2-1; D is unresolved. Germline V gives CDR1 KGHDR, CDR2 SFDVKD. The germline V and J ends were trimmed by 3 bases and 0 bases, with 17 bases remaining between them. This CDR3 is 18 amino acids long. This CDR3 reads CATSDPPTQPGSYNEQFF. Here the CDR3 DNA reads TGTGCCACCAGTGATCCCCCGACCCAGCCCGGCTCCTACAATGAGCAGTTCTTC.

This clonotype was seen repeatedly, ten times or more. The genes are TRBV20-1 and TRBJ1-1; D uncertain. V was cut by 5 bases and J by 4 bases, with 14 bases left in between. Per germline, CDR1 DFQATT and CDR2 SNEGSKA (reference sequence). This CDR3 spans 13 amino acids. CDR3 DNA sequence: TGCAGTGCTCCTGGACCGGGGAGCACTGAAGCTTTCTTT. It is translated as CSAPGPGSTEAFF.

At least ten counts were recorded for this clonotype. V gene TRBV7-3 combines with J gene TRBJ2-1, with 12 bases aligning to TRBD2. Germline V gene lookup returns CDR1 SGHTA and CDR2 FQGTGA. The CDR3 totals 14 residues. V was clipped by 5 bases and J by 7 bases; unmatched bases: 3. CDR3 DNA: TGTGCCAGCAGCCTAGCGGGAGGGGGGAATGAGCAGTTCTTC. Encoded protein: CASSLAGGGNEQFF.

This clonotype was recorded at least ten times. This chain joins TRBV30 and TRBJ2-1; 9 bases fit TRBD2. J gave up 7 bases and V 0 bases, and 7 bases lay outside the gene matches. Germline loops: CDR1 GTSNPN, CDR2 SVGIG (reference sequence). The CDR3 loop spans 15 amino acids. CDR3 loop: CAWSVVAGEVNEQFF. DNA of the CDR3: TGTGCCTGGAGTGTAGTAGCGGGAGAGGTGAATGAGCAGTTCTTC.

This clonotype was detected only a few times. The chain carries TRBV29-1 and TRBJ1-1; 7 bases are a match to TRBD1. Losses at the gene ends were 1 base for V and 3 bases for J; bases not matched to a gene: 11. CDR1 SQVTM and CDR2 ANQGSEA come from the germline V gene. The CDR3 is 16 amino acids. The DNA for the CDR3 is TGCAGCGTTGAAGGGGCCCGTCAGGGGGAATACACTGAAGCTTTCTTT. The encoded protein is CSVEGARQGEYTEAFF.

In this sample, this clonotype turned up many times. The rearrangement joins TRBV20-1 to TRBJ2-7; 7 bases map to TRBD2. V shed 6 bases, J shed 5 bases, and the junction held 7 bases outside the gene matches. Germline CDR1 DFQATT, CDR2 SNEGSKA (reference sequence). This CDR3 has 12 amino acids. The CDR3 sequence: CSAGLVTNEQYF. CDR3 DNA sequence: TGCAGTGCCGGACTAGTCACCAACGAGCAGTACTTC.

V gene TRBV5-4 combines with J gene TRBJ1-1; D is possibly TRBD1 (5 bases). This CDR3 is built from 15 residues. Germline loops: CDR1 SGHNT, CDR2 YYREEE (reference sequence). The V end lost 4 bases, the J end lost 3 bases, and 16 bases lay between the germline ends. CDR3 in amino acids: CASSGSRAGDTEAFF. CDR3 sequence (DNA): TGTGCCAGCAGCGGGAGCAGGGCGGGGGACACTGAAGCTTTCTTT.

This clonotype was observed a handful of times. This chain joins TRBV4-2 and TRBJ2-3; D may correspond to TRBD1 or TRBD2 (6 bases each). The CDR3 consists of 15 residues. With 1 base removed from V and 9 bases from J, the gap between germline ends came to 17 bases. The germline V gene has CDR1 LGHNA and CDR2 YNFKEQ. The DNA of the CDR3 is TGTGCCAGCAGCCAAGTAGGGGGGCAGGGAGGCACGCAGTATTTT. This translates into CASSQVGGQGGTQYF.

This clonotype has ten or more counts. V and J are TRBV18 and TRBJ1-1; D unresolved. This CDR3 is built from 13 residues. With 3 bases removed from V and 2 bases from J, the gap between germline ends came to 7 bases. Germline V gene data show CDR1 as KGHSH and CDR2 as LQKENI. CDR3 sequence reads: CASSPLINTEAFF. The CDR3 DNA reads as TGTGCCAGCTCACCCCTCATAAACACTGAAGCTTTCTTT.

This clonotype has at least ten counts. The rearrangement links TRBV6-6 to TRBJ1-2, with TRBD1 identical over 7 bases. The ends lost 5 bases at V and 5 bases at J; junction bases unmatched: 5. CDR1 is MNHNY and CDR2 is SVGAGI in the germline V gene (reference sequence). The CDR3 sequence is 13 residues long. The CDR3 reads CASSMTGIYGYTF. The DNA of the CDR3 is TGTGCCAGCAGTATGACAGGGATTTATGGCTACACCTTC.

This clonotype was seen at least ten times. The chain is built from TRBV6-2 or TRBV6-3 and TRBJ2-7, with 7 bases identical to TRBD1. The CDR3 is made up of 14 amino acids. Germline assignment: CDR1 MNHEY and CDR2 SVGEGT. V shed 0 bases and J 3 bases; nucleotides not matched to a gene: 2. In DNA, the CDR3 is TGTGCCAGCAGTTACTCGGGACAGCTCTACGAGCAGTACTTC. Translated, it gives CASSYSGQLYEQYF.

This clonotype was detected ten times or more. The V and J genes are TRBV10-1 and TRBJ2-1; no firm D call. The CDR3 has 13 residues. Per germline, CDR1 WNHNN and CDR2 SYGVQD (reference sequence). V was shortened by 4 bases and J by 5 bases, with 9 bases between the two germline ends. The CDR3 loop is CASSVGPDNEQFF. DNA of the CDR3: TGCGCCAGCAGTGTGGGTCCAGACAATGAGCAGTTCTTC.

The sample holds many counts of this clonotype. The chain uses TRBV18 and TRBJ2-1; the match to TRBD2 covers 10 bases. V shed 4 bases, J shed 1 base, and the junction held 4 bases outside the gene matches. This CDR3 spans 16 amino acids. Germline loops: CDR1 KGHSH, CDR2 LQKENI. The CDR3 reads CASSRILAGSYNEQFF. The CDR3 bases are TGTGCCAGCTCACGTATACTAGCGGGATCCTACAATGAGCAGTTCTTC.

In its sample, this clonotype was seen many times. This chain uses TRBV24-1 with TRBJ2-1; 9 bases are shared with TRBD2. The V gene's germline CDR1 is KGHDR and CDR2 SFDVKD. This CDR3 has 15 residues. With 6 bases clipped from V and 3 bases from J, the junction kept 5 bases outside the gene matches. In DNA form, the CDR3 reads TGTGCCACCAGTAGCGGGAGGACATACTACAATGAGCAGTTCTTC. This sequence encodes CATSSGRTYYNEQFF.

This clonotype was picked up many times. The chain combines TRBV15 with TRBJ2-1; 9 bases are shared with TRBD1. V gave up 2 bases and J gave up 8 bases; unmatched junction bases: 7. Germline values: CDR1 LNHNV, CDR2 YYDKDF (reference sequence). The CDR3 extends over 15 amino acids. CDR3 sequence reads: CATSRPGQGTDEQFF. CDR3 coding DNA: TGTGCCACCAGCAGACCGGGACAGGGTACGGATGAGCAGTTCTTC.

The table lists this clonotype with a count of one. This may be a read error: a much more frequent sequence differs by one nucleotide. The chain employs TRBV7-2 and TRBJ2-7, with D uncertain. This CDR3 region has 12 residues. The germline V gene has CDR1 SGHTA and CDR2 FQGNSA. CDR3 sequence (DNA): TGTGCCAGCAGCTTAAAAATGCGCGAGCAGTGCTTC. Protein: CASSLKMREQCF.

This clonotype occurred many times. The rearrangement links TRBV20-1 to TRBJ2-7; 8 nucleotides line up with TRBD2. Germline V CDR1 and CDR2: DFQATT, SNEGSKA (reference sequence). V lost 5 bases, J lost 3 bases, and 12 bases stayed unmatched. This CDR3 contains 15 residues. The CDR3 loop reads CSAWAGKTSGYEQYF. CDR3 sequence (DNA): TGCAGTGCTTGGGCAGGCAAAACTAGCGGCTACGAGCAGTACTTC.

This clonotype showed up many times. The rearrangement uses TRBV15 and TRBJ2-5; D gene uncertain. The CDR3 has 13 amino acids. Trimming removed 0 bases at V and 6 bases at J, with 8 bases between. Germline V CDR1 and CDR2: LNHNV, YYDKDF (reference sequence). DNA of the CDR3: TGTGCCACCAGCAGAGAGGGGATGAAGACCCAGTACTTC. Translating it yields CATSREGMKTQYF.

This clonotype was recorded at least ten times. The genes are TRBV15 and TRBJ2-7; 7 positions agree with TRBD1. The CDR3 spans 17 residues. Germline V gene sequence: CDR1 LNHNV, CDR2 YYDKDF (reference sequence). Trimming cost V 0 bases and J 1 base; bases outside gene matches: 9. In DNA form, the CDR3 reads TGTGCCACCAGCAGAGATCCCCGGACAGGTGCATCCTACGAGCAGTACTTC. Protein: CATSRDPRTGASYEQYF.

This clonotype has a count of ten or more. The genes are TRBV28 and TRBJ1-5; D call uncertain. Germline assignment: CDR1 MDHEN and CDR2 SYDVKM. This CDR3 contains 12 residues. Deletions cut 6 bases from V and 4 bases from J, with 7 bases between. CDR3 residues: CASRSPNQPQHF. Written as DNA, the CDR3 is TGTGCCAGCAGGTCCCCAAATCAGCCCCAGCATTTT.

This clonotype was detected many times. J is TRBJ2-1 and V is TRBV10-2; maybe TRBD2 (5 bases). Germline CDR1 is WSHSY and CDR2 is SAAADI. The CDR3 covers 17 residues. Between the trimmed V and J ends, which lost 3 bases and 1 base, there was a span of 16 bases. The CDR3 nucleotides are TGCGCCAGCAGTGAAATAGTGGGAGCGACATCCTACAATGAGCAGTTCTTC. Residues: CASSEIVGATSYNEQFF.

In this sample, this clonotype turned up many times. This rearrangement joins TRBV10-3 to TRBJ1-5, with 7 bases aligning to TRBD1. Germline values: CDR1 ENHRY, CDR2 SYGVKD. The V segment lost 3 bases and the J segment 7 bases; nucleotides outside the gene matches: 9. The CDR3 contains 15 residues. Written as DNA, the CDR3 is TGTGCCATCAGTGATCAACAGGGGAGGAGCCAGCCCCAGCATTTT. This translates into CAISDQQGRSQPQHF.

This clonotype was counted at least ten times. The chain links TRBV4-3 to TRBJ1-1; D is perhaps TRBD1 (5 bases). This CDR3 region has 15 residues. CDR1 and CDR2 from the germline V gene are LGHNA and YSLEER. V was pared by 2 bases and J by 1 base, with 11 bases between. DNA for the CDR3: TGCGCCAGCAGCCAATCGCGGGGCTCGAACACTGAAGCTTTCTTT. This gives the protein CASSQSRGSNTEAFF.

As for this clonotype: Compared with germline, one end of the junction differs, possibly owing to a read error. The CDR3 sequence: CCARDLGWTSGNYNEQFF. CDR3 nucleotide sequence: TGCTGTGCTAGAGATTTAGGTTGGACTAGCGGAAATTACAATGAGCAGTTCTTC. The V and J genes are TRBV20-1 and TRBJ2-1; 10 positions agree with TRBD2. Per the germline V gene, CDR1 is DFQATT and CDR2 is SNEGSKA (reference sequence). The CDR3 contains 18 residues.

This clonotype showed up many times. This chain uses TRBV5-1 with TRBJ1-5, with D possibly TRBD1 on 6 matching bases. V lost 4 bases to trimming and J lost 2 bases, with 10 bases between them. The germline V gene encodes CDR1 SGHRS and CDR2 YFSETQ. The CDR3 covers 14 residues. The CDR3 DNA is TGCGCCAGCAGCGAGGGGGGGCGCAATCAGCCCCAGCATTTT. Its translation: CASSEGGRNQPQHF.

This clonotype was seen many times. J is TRBJ2-1 and V is TRBV30; D possibly corresponds to TRBD1 (6 bases). V lost 2 bases and J 4 bases, leaving 15 bases between the germline ends. Per germline, CDR1 GTSNPN and CDR2 SVGIG (reference sequence). The length of the CDR3 is 15 residues. The CDR3 reads CAWSTSLTGYNEQFF. CDR3 nucleotides: TGTGCCTGGAGTACATCGTTGACAGGTTACAATGAGCAGTTCTTC.

This clonotype appeared a few times. V and J are TRBV2 and TRBJ2-7, with 7 positions matching TRBD2. The length of the CDR3 is 13 residues. The trim removed 6 bases at V and 5 bases at J, leaving 7 bases unmatched. Germline-derived CDR1 and CDR2 are SNHLY and FYNNEI. The CDR3 protein is CASSAGRLNEQYF. The CDR3 bases are TGTGCCAGCAGCGCCGGGAGGTTAAACGAGCAGTACTTC.

This clonotype was observed at least ten times. J is TRBJ2-1 and V is TRBV15; D tentatively reads TRBD1 or TRBD2 (5 bases each). V was clipped by 7 bases and J by 6 bases, with 13 bases between them. The CDR3 consists of 13 residues. From germline, CDR1 is LNHNV and CDR2 YYDKDF (reference sequence). This CDR3 reads CATKIGGFNEQFF. CDR3 DNA: TGTGCCACCAAAATTGGGGGTTTCAATGAGCAGTTCTTC. The full variable domain, completed using reference TRBV15 and TRBJ2-1, is DAMVIQNPRYQVTQFGKPVTLSCSQTLNHNVMYWYQQKSSQAPKLLFHYYDKDFNNEADTPDNFQSRRPNTSFCFLDIRSPGLGDTAMYLCATKIGGFNEQFFGPGTRLTVL.

This clonotype was seen ten or more times. The V and J genes are TRBV7-8 and TRBJ2-4; 8 bases align to TRBD2. Looked up from germline, CDR1 is SGHVS and CDR2 is FQNEAQ. V dropped 6 bases and J dropped 7; count of bases not matched to a gene: 8. The CDR3 sequence is 14 residues long. This chain's CDR3 is CASRAGARGNIQYF. In DNA form, the CDR3 reads TGTGCCAGCAGAGCGGGGGCGCGAGGGAACATTCAGTACTTC. The complete variable domain, with remaining parts taken from reference TRBV7-8 and TRBJ2-4, reads GAGVSQSPRYKVAKRGQDVALRCDPISGHVSLFWYQQALGQGPEFLTYFQNEAQLDKSGLPSDRFFAERPEGSVSTLKIQRTQQEDSAVYLCASRAGARGNIQYFGAGTRLSVL.

This clonotype occurred many times. The rearrangement links TRBV20-1 to TRBJ1-2; unclear D gene. Germline values: CDR1 DFQATT, CDR2 SNEGSKA (reference sequence). This CDR3 spans 15 amino acids. V was cut by 0 bases and J by 3 bases, with 14 bases left in between. In DNA form, the CDR3 reads TGCAGTGCTAGAGATGTTGATGGCGAGGACTATGGCTACACCTTC. Translated: CSARDVDGEDYGYTF.

This clonotype was recorded at least ten times. This chain uses TRBV12-3 or TRBV12-4 with TRBJ2-5; 14 bases line up with TRBD2. There are 15 residues in the CDR3. V gave up 5 bases and J gave up 6 bases; unmatched junction bases: 5. In nucleotides, the CDR3 is TGTGCCAGCAGTCGGACTAGCGGGAGGATTCAGACCCAGTACTTC. As protein: CASSRTSGRIQTQYF.

The table lists this clonotype with many counts. The rearrangement links TRBV7-9 to TRBJ2-1; 7 bases are shared with TRBD1. The V gene's germline CDR1 is SEHNR and CDR2 FQNEAQ (reference sequence). The CDR3 totals 14 residues. Unmatched junction bases numbered 7, after V lost 1 base and J lost 10 bases. CDR3 DNA sequence: TGTGCCAGCAGCTTAGAGGGGGCGGCGGCGGAGCAGTTCTTC. Translation gives CASSLEGAAAEQFF. Full variable domain (rest looked up from reference TRBV7-9 and TRBJ2-1): DTGVSQNPRHKITKRGQNVTFRCDPISEHNRLYWYRQTLGQGPEFLTYFQNEAQLEKSRLLSDRFSAERPKGSFSTLEIQRTEQGDSAMYLCASSLEGAAAEQFFGPGTRLTVL.